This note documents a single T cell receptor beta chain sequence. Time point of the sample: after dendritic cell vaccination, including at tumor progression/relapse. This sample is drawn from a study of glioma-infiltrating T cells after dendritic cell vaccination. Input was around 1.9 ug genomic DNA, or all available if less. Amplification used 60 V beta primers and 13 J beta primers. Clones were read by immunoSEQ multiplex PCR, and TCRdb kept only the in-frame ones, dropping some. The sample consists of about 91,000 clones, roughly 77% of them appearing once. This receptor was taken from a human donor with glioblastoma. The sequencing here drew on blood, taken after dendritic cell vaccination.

DNA of the CDR3: TGTGCCAGCAGTGAATATTTGGGACAGCTATCCTACGAGCAGTACGTC. Protein: CASSEYLGQLSYEQYV. This chain uses TRBV6-1 with TRBJ2-7, with 7 bases that match TRBD1. The CDR3 is 16 residues long. The germline V gene encodes CDR1 MNHNS and CDR2 SASEGT. V shed 2 bases and J 1 base; nucleotides not matched to a gene: 8.